This passage covers 5 T cell receptor beta chains from one sample sequenced in a study of low-dose radiotherapy and immunotherapy resistance in tumors. Specified time point: before trial treatment. First-strand cDNA used TRAV- and TRBV-specific primers, covering alpha and beta chains. TCRs were put through about 20 PCR cycles of amplification with Phusion. A constant-region primer and the V-primer adapter served as the primer pair. TCRdb processed the reads anew with MiXCR; each CDR3 protein has one entry. Of fewer than 90,000 distinct CDR3 sequences in the sample, more than 25% were seen once. The sequencing used PBMCs, collected before treatment. The receptors originated from a female donor with ovarian cancer.

On this clonotype: A far bigger clonotype differs at one base, so this is likely a read error. The V gene is TRBV11-2, the J gene TRBJ2-1; D is uncertain. Germline values: CDR1 SGHAT, CDR2 FQNNGV. V was cut by 3 bases and J by 0 bases, with 9 bases left in between. The CDR3 is 15 amino acids. This CDR3 reads CASSFGPSSYNEQFF. The CDR3 DNA is TGTGCCAGCAGCTTTGGGCCGAGCTCCTACAATGAGCAGTTCTTC.

This chain links TRBV2 with TRBJ2-1; possibly TRBD1 for D (6 bases). In germline, CDR1 is SNHLY, CDR2 FYNNEI. The CDR3 runs to 15 residues. V was cut by 1 base and J by 3 bases, with 10 bases left in between. Here the CDR3 reads CASSEGTAIYNEQFF. Here the CDR3 DNA reads TGTGCCAGCAGTGAAGGGACAGCTATCTACAATGAGCAGTTCTTC.

The CDR3 protein is CASSYDAGNYGYTF. CDR3 DNA sequence: TGTGCCAGCAGTTACGATGCAGGGAACTATGGCTACACCTTC. V and J are TRBV6-8 and TRBJ1-2; tentative D call: TRBD1 (5 bases). V was shortened by 2 bases and J by 2 bases, with 9 bases between the two germline ends. This CDR3 comprises 14 residues. Germline V lookup: CDR1 MNHGY, CDR2 SAAAGT.

This clonotype was recorded at least ten times. The chain links TRBV2 to TRBJ2-1; TRBD2 matches 9 bases. Germline assignment: CDR1 SNHLY and CDR2 FYNNEI. The ends lost 6 bases at V and 4 bases at J; junction bases unmatched: 7. The CDR3 runs 15 residues. CDR3 protein: CASRAGGMSYNEQFF. The CDR3 DNA sequence: TGTGCCAGCAGGGCGGGAGGGATGTCATACAATGAGCAGTTCTTC. The full variable domain, completed using reference TRBV2 and TRBJ2-1, is EPEVTQTPSHQVTQMGQEVILRCVPISNHLYFYWYRQILGQKVEFLVSFYNNEISEKSEIFDDQFSVERPDGSNFTLKIRSTKLEDSAMYFCASRAGGMSYNEQFFGPGTRLTVL.

This clonotype was counted at least ten times. This chain uses TRBV6-5 with TRBJ1-2; D not resolved. CDR3 size: 12 residues. CDR1 is MNHEY and CDR2 is SVGAGI in the germline V gene. Trimming took 5 bases from V and 8 from J, leaving 12 bases between them. This CDR3 reads CASSRGGRGYTF. CDR3 sequence (DNA): TGTGCCAGCAGTCGAGGAGGGCGGGGCTACACCTTC.